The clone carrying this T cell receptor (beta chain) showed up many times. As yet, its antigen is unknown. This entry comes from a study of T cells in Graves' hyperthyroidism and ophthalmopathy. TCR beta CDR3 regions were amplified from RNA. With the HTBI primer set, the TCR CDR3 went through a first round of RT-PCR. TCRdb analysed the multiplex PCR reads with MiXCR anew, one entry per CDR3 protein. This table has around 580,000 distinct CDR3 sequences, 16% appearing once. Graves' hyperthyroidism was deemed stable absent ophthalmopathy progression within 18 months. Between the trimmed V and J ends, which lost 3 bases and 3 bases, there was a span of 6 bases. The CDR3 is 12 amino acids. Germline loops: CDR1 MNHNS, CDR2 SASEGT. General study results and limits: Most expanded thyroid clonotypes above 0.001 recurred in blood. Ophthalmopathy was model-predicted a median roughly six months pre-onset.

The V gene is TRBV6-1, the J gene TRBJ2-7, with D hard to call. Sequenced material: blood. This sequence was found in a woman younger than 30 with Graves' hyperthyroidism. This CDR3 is CASSDNIYEQYF. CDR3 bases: TGTGCCAGCAGTGACAACATCTACGAGCAGTACTTC.